The T cell receptor (beta chain) under discussion was sequenced for a study of T cell clusters in autoimmune cytopenias. Study in general: A median of about 50,000 TRB reads per sample yielded a median approximately 2,200 distinct clonotypes. Whole-study results and caveats: TRB repertoire shifts in secondary cytopenia and chronic lymphocytic leukemia mostly reflected lymphoma, not autoimmunity. No cluster-lack signature appeared between secondary cytopenia and chronic lymphocytic leukemia patients, apparently due to lymphoma masking. Healthy donors had approximately 2.9-fold more exclusive TRB clusters than active autoimmune hepatitis patients.

TRB rearrangements were amplified by touch-down multiplex PCR with mixed TRB-A/B primers. TCRdb derives one entry per CDR3 protein from the multiplex PCR reads, leaving out DNA. The sample shows about 7,500 distinct CDR3 sequences, and about 3.5% sits with its ten largest clones. Germline CDR1 MNHEY, CDR2 SVGAGI. This CDR3 comprises 16 residues. In terms of frequency, this clonotype is medium-sized (0.01 to 0.1%). What it binds is unknown. Roughly 38,000 genome equivalents of blood DNA were amplified for TRB. This clonotype was sampled from a human donor with an autoimmune cytopenia or autoimmune hepatitis (not recorded which). The chain carries TRBV6-5 and TRBJ2-1; TCRdb selects TRBD1, and the lack of DNA leaves this call unchecked. Material for sequencing was peripheral blood. CDR3 region: CASSYEGVGVYNEQFF.